This T cell receptor beta chain stems from a study of blood T cell repertoires in COVID-19. The overall study: Whether acute or convalescent, the COVID-19 samples came from the United States, Italy and Spain. Sources were T cells, B-cell-depleted T cells, or PBMCs; the material itself was cDNA or gDNA.

Methods used by the authors: By means of reference gene primer amplification, nucleated cell counts were estimated. Some clones are missing from TCRdb's copy, which holds only in-frame ones; the method was immunoSEQ multiplex PCR. D and trimming come from the DNA, and the V and J calls and clone size come from that table. This sample has more than 300,000 clones, with more than 70% found just once. The CDR3 has 13 amino acids. V shed 2 bases and J shed 9 bases, with 11 bases lying between them. CDR1 is LGHDT and CDR2 is YNNKEL in the germline V gene (reference sequence). Everyone who took part was 18 to 89 years old, and they came from about two dozen US areas.

The sequencing sample was made of PBMCs or T cells enriched from blood (not recorded which). This clonotype was obtained from a woman between 18 and 30 years old who had recovered from COVID-19. The V gene is TRBV3-1 (or the pseudogene TRBV3-2), the J gene TRBJ1-5, with D uncertain. The CDR3 bases are TGTGCCAGCAGCCAACCCGGCCGGGGGCCCCAGCATTTT. It codes for CASSQPGRGPQHF.